This is a list of T cell receptor beta chains from one sample in a study of blood T cell repertoires in COVID-19. TCRdb's table, derived via immunoSEQ multiplex PCR, lists solely in-frame clones and lacks some. The sample contains roughly 300,000 clones, more than 85% of which appear only once. Source material: PBMCs or T cells enriched from blood (not recorded which). The receptors come from a young woman who had recovered from COVID-19. The CDR3 runs from the conserved cysteine through the conserved F or W.

v_gene	j_gene	CDR3aa
TRBV2	TRBJ1-2	CASSKDRGHGYTF
TRBV6-5	TRBJ1-4	CASSPHRLEGGKLFF
TRBV9	TRBJ1-1	CASSTGQGVWNTEAFF
TRBV27	TRBJ2-1	CASSYVAGANEQFF
TRBV25-1	TRBJ1-1	CASSYRGLNTEAFF
TRBV10-3	TRBJ2-3	CAMSRGLAADTQYF
TRBV7-9	TRBJ2-1	CASSLSAQGRNEQFF
TRBV6-2/TRBV6-3	TRBJ1-2	CASSYSGRNYGYTF
TRBV9	TRBJ1-2	CASSRAGTGGYGYTF
TRBV28	TRBJ1-5	CASSLGGGNQPQHF
TRBV19	TRBJ2-3	CASSRSASGTDTQYF
TRBV19	TRBJ1-5	CASSKLPGNSNQPQHF
TRBV28	TRBJ1-6	CASSLKGQSSYNSPLHF
TRBV12-5	TRBJ2-2	CASGLVRDSGGVTGELFF
TRBV7-9	TRBJ2-5	CASNQGQGKSETQYF
TRBV4-1	TRBJ2-3	CASSQDLRTSGGVADTQYF
TRBV27	TRBJ2-7	CASSLTGTLSYEQYF
TRBV19	TRBJ1-4	CASTDRGHPDEKLFF
TRBV3-1/TRBV3-2	TRBJ2-7	CASSPTGGIDEQYF
TRBV29-1	TRBJ2-7	CSSRGAGYEQYF
TRBV10-2	TRBJ1-3	CASSGGTFPGNTIYF
TRBV28	TRBJ1-2	CASIPPGGPNYGYTF
TRBV7-2	TRBJ2-1	CASSLGSLLAGGHNEQFF
TRBV6-1	TRBJ2-4	CASSEAVGRPIKNIQYF
TRBV21-1	TRBJ1-5	CASSSPGTGQLNQPQHF
TRBV2	TRBJ2-3	CASSDIGQGTDTQYF
TRBV2	TRBJ2-2	CASSPGTGRTGELFF
TRBV6-5	TRBJ1-1	CASSSAGTVEAFF
TRBV4-1	TRBJ1-5	CASSQEGPGNQPQHF
TRBV19	TRBJ2-5	CASSGLAAETQYF
TRBV19	TRBJ2-6	CASSMFGGGANVLTF
TRBV28	TRBJ1-5	CASSSFDRAGQPQHF
TRBV10-2	TRBJ2-6	CAISTGDSGANVLTF
TRBV4-1	TRBJ1-1	CASSGWGGLNTEAFF
TRBV21-1	TRBJ2-6	CASSKARCSGANVLTF
TRBV10-1	TRBJ2-1	CASSEGQVNEQFF
TRBV29-1	TRBJ2-3	CSVEVAIAGYRGTDTQYF
TRBV7-9	TRBJ1-5	CASSNGHGLSNQPQHF
TRBV24-1	TRBJ2-1	CATSRNAGTIPYNEQFF
TRBV7-2	TRBJ2-1	CASSLASGGAEQFF
TRBV28	TRBJ1-1	CASSLGQHMNTEAFF
TRBV19	TRBJ1-1	CASSIDVAGGSRTEAFF
TRBV7-2	TRBJ2-3	CASSRTSAWGSATQYF
TRBV7-2	TRBJ2-5	CASSLPSPGLGETQYF
TRBV21-1	TRBJ1-3	CASSELDRASSGNTIYF
TRBV5-1	TRBJ2-5	CASSSRPRPQVETQYF
TRBV30	TRBJ2-3	CAWTPAGGSSDTQYF
TRBV5-6	TRBJ2-6	CASSGDRRPSGANVLTF
TRBV6-5	TRBJ1-1	CASADRGRTEAFF
TRBV18	TRBJ1-2	CASSPEGTGNYGYTF
TRBV9	TRBJ1-2	CASSAGTGGDYGYTF
TRBV28	TRBJ1-4	CASSSTGATNEKLFF
TRBV7-8	TRBJ2-7	CASSLGQSSYEQYF
TRBV2	TRBJ1-2	CARGQTNYGYTF
TRBV28	TRBJ2-7	CASSLTGDAYEQYF